This TCR beta chain is drawn from a study of control samples from healthy donors and cancer patients. Using immunoSEQ multiplex PCR, the repertoire was profiled, and TCRdb retains in-frame clones only, with some absent. This repertoire shows around 7,400 clones, about four fifths found once; its top ten account for about 30%. The CDR3 is 13 amino acids. Trimming shortened V by 0 bases and J by 8 bases, and 10 bases separated the two germline ends. Germline lookup yields CDR1 LGHDT and CDR2 YNNKEL (reference sequence). V and J are TRBV3-1 (or the pseudogene TRBV3-2) and TRBJ1-2; D gene unclear. This receptor was identified in a man in his 70s with lung cancer. Sequencing was carried out using PBMCs. CDR3: CASSQDVVYGYTF. DNA for the CDR3: TGTGCCAGCAGCCAAGACGTGGTCTACGGCTACACCTTC.